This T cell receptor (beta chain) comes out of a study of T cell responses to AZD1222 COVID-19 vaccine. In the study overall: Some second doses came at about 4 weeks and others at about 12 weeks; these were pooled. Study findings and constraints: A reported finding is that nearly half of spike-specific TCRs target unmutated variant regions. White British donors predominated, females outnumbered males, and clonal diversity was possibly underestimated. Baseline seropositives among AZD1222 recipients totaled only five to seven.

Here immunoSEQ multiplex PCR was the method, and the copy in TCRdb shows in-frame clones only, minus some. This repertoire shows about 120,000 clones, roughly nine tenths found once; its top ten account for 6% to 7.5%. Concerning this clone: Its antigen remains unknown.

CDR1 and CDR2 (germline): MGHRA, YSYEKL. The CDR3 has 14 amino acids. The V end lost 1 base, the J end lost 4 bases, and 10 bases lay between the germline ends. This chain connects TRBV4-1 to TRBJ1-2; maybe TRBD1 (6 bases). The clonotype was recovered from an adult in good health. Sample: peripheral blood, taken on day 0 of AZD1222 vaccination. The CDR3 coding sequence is TGCGCCAGCAGCCAAGGCAGGGGTACCTATGGCTACACCTTC. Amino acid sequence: CASSQGRGTYGYTF.